Each of the 13 T cell receptor beta chains below was sequenced from the same sample in a study of lymphopenia after photon versus proton radiotherapy. Only in-frame clones appear in the TCRdb table, and some are missing; sequencing was by immunoSEQ multiplex PCR. The sample shows some 55,000 clones, 83% of them seen only once. The material was peripheral blood, obtained from a patient treated with photon-based radiotherapy. The receptors here all came from a man in his fifties or sixties with gastric cancer.

V gene TRBV27 combines with J gene TRBJ2-6; D is uncertain. Germline assignment: CDR1 MNHEY and CDR2 SMNVEV (reference sequence). V lost 4 bases to trimming and J lost 4 bases, with 8 bases between them. This CDR3 is 14 amino acids long. This CDR3 reads CASSWGSGANVLTF. The CDR3 DNA reads TGTGCCAGCAGTTGGGGATCCGGGGCCAACGTCCTGACTTTC.

The chain carries TRBV4-1 and TRBJ2-5, with TRBD2 matching over 12 bases. The CDR3 sequence is 16 residues long. In germline, CDR1 is MGHRA, CDR2 YSYEKL. J was trimmed by 4 bases and V by 2 bases; bases with no gene match: 5. The CDR3 DNA sequence: TGCGCCAGCAGCCAACCTAGCGGGAGGGCCCCAGAGACCCAGTACTTC. Its translation is CASSQPSGRAPETQYF.

The chain uses TRBV9 and TRBJ2-1; the match to TRBD2 covers 11 bases. J was trimmed by 7 bases and V by 0 bases; bases with no gene match: 6. Germline CDR1 SGDLS, CDR2 YYNGEE. The CDR3 has 16 residues. The CDR3 DNA follows: TGTGCCAGCAGCGTAGGTAGCGGGAGGGCCGTAAATGAGCAGTTCTTC. Amino acids: CASSVGSGRAVNEQFF.

Here the CDR3 DNA reads TGCGCCAGCAGTCACCCGAGGGAGGAGCTTGCAGATACGCAGTATTTT. It is translated as CASSHPREELADTQYF. This chain joins TRBV23-1 and TRBJ2-3; possibly TRBD2 for D (6 bases). TRBV23-1 is sorted into the ORF group, with uncertain function. This CDR3 has 16 amino acids. The V and J ends lost 3 bases and 4 bases respectively, with 17 bases between them.

This clone was seen a single time. The chain joins TRBV29-1 to TRBJ2-3; 7 bases line up with TRBD2. Trimming took 3 bases from V and 2 from J; bases not matched to a gene: 5. The germline V gene has CDR1 SQVTM and CDR2 ANQGSEA. The CDR3 runs 14 residues. CDR3 sequence reads: CSVEPSGFTDTQYF. The CDR3 nucleotides read TGCAGCGTTGAGCCTAGCGGATTCACAGATACGCAGTATTTT.

The rearrangement joins TRBV7-3 to TRBJ2-1; a possible D gene is TRBD1 (6 bases). V was cut by 4 bases and J by 16 bases, with 17 bases left in between. Per the germline V gene, CDR1 is SGHTA and CDR2 is FQGTGA. The CDR3 loop spans 12 amino acids. The chain's CDR3 is CASSSPGHELFF. CDR3 sequence (DNA): TGTGCCAGCAGCTCACCGGGACACGAGTTATTCTTC.

The J gene is TRBJ1-1, the V gene TRBV7-9, with D hard to call. Trimming took off 1 base at V and 4 bases at J, with 7 bases between the two ends. This CDR3 is built from 13 residues. Germline values: CDR1 SEHNR, CDR2 FQNEAQ (reference sequence). The CDR3 region has the DNA TGTGCCAGCAGCTTAGGAGGGCTCACTGAAGCTTTCTTT. It specifies CASSLGGLTEAFF. The full variable domain, completed using reference TRBV7-9 and TRBJ1-1, is DTGVSQNPRHKITKRGQNVTFRCDPISEHNRLYWYRQTLGQGPEFLTYFQNEAQLEKSRLLSDRFSAERPKGSFSTLEIQRTEQGDSAMYLCASSLGGLTEAFFGQGTRLTVV.

This clone was found once. The chain carries TRBV27 and TRBJ2-1; 11 bases align to TRBD1. After removal of 4 bases from V and 7 bases from J, the junction contained 9 bases not matched to a gene. CDR1 MNHEY and CDR2 SMNVEV come from the germline V gene (reference sequence). This CDR3 contains 16 residues. DNA for the CDR3: TGTGCCAGCAGTTCCGACAGGACAGGGGGCGTGAATGAGCAGTTCTTC. Amino acids: CASSSDRTGGVNEQFF.

The chain uses TRBV10-2 and TRBJ2-2; 11 bases agree with TRBD2. This CDR3 has 15 amino acids. V dropped 8 bases and J dropped 2; count of bases not matched to a gene: 4. Looked up from germline, CDR1 is WSHSY and CDR2 is SAAADI. For the CDR3, the DNA is TGCGCCAGCGGGGGGACTAGCGGTAACACCGGGGAGCTGTTTTTT. This codes for CASGGTSGNTGELFF.

The genes are TRBV5-4 and TRBJ2-1; 7 bases agree with TRBD1. Germline trimming cut 4 bases from V and 1 base from J; bases unmatched to any gene: 5. The CDR3 contains 15 residues. Germline V gene lookup returns CDR1 SGHNT and CDR2 YYREEE (reference sequence). The CDR3 nucleotides are TGTGCCAGCAGCCTTCGGGACAGTTCCTACAATGAGCAGTTCTTC. Encoded protein: CASSLRDSSYNEQFF. Using reference TRBV5-4 and TRBJ2-1 for the parts outside the CDR3, the full variable domain is ETGVTQSPTHLIKTRGQQVTLRCSSQSGHNTVSWYQQALGQGPQFIFQYYREEENGRGNFPPRFSGLQFPNYSSELNVNALELDDSALYLCASSLRDSSYNEQFFGPGTRLTVL.

This clone was found a few times. The gene calls are TRBV19 and TRBJ1-5; 7 bases align to TRBD1. The germline V gene has CDR1 LNHDA and CDR2 SQIVND (reference sequence). V lost 7 bases to trimming and J lost 1 base; unmatched junction nucleotides: 10. The CDR3 contains 16 residues. The CDR3 loop reads CASTARPGQSNQPQHF. The DNA of the CDR3 is TGTGCCAGTACCGCCCGGCCGGGACAGAGCAATCAGCCCCAGCATTTT.

V usage is TRBV9 and J usage is TRBJ2-3; TRBD1 aligns across 8 bases. Germline CDR1 is SGDLS and CDR2 is YYNGEE. CDR3 length: 14 amino acids. Unmatched junction bases numbered 5, after V lost 4 bases and J lost 4 bases. CDR3 sequence reads: CASSPRTGSDTQYF. CDR3 DNA: TGTGCCAGCAGCCCACGGACAGGGTCAGATACGCAGTATTTT.

The V gene is TRBV11-2, the J gene TRBJ1-1, with 9 bases identical to TRBD1. Per the germline V gene, CDR1 is SGHAT and CDR2 is FQNNGV. V trimming: 5 bases; J trimming: 4 bases; junction bases outside the gene matches: 5. The CDR3 is made up of 14 amino acids. DNA of the CDR3: TGTGCCAGCAGCCAAACGACAGGGGGCACTGAAGCTTTCTTT. Protein: CASSQTTGGTEAFF.